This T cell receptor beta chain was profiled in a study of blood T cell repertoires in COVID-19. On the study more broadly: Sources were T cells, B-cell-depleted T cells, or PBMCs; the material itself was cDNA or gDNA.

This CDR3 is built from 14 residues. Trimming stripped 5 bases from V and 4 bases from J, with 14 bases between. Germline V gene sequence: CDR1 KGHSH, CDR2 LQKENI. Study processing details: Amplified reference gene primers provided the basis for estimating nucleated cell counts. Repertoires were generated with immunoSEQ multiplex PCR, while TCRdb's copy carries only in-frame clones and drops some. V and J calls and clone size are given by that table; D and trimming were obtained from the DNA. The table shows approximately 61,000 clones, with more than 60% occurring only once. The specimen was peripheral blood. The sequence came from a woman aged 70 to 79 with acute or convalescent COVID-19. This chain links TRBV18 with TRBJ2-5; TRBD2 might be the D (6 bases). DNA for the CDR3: TGTGCCAGCTCATCGCGGGACCCCGGAGAGACCCAGTACTTC. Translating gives CASSSRDPGETQYF.